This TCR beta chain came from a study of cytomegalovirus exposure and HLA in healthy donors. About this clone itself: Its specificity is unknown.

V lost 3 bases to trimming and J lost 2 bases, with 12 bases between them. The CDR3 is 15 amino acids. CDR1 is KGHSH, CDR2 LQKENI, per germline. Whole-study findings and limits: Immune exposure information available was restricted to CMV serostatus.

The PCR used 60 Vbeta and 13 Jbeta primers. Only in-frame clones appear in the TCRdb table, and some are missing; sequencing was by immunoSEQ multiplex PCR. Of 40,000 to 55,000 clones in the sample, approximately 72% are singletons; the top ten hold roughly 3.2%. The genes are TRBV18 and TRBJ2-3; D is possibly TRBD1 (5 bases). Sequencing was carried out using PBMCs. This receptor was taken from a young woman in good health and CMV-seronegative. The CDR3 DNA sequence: TGTGCCAGCTCACCCCAGGTTGGGGCCACAGATACGCAGTATTTT. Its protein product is CASSPQVGATDTQYF.